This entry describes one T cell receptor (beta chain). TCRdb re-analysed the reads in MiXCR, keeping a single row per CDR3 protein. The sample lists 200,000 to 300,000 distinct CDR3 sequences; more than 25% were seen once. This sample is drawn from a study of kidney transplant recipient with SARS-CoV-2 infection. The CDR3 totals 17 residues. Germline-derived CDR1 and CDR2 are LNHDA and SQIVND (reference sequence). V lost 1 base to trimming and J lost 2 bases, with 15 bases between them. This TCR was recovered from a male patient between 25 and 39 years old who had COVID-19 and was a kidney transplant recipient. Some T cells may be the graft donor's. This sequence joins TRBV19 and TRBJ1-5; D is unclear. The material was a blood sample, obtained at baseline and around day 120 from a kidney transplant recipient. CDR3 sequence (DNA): TGTGCCAGTAGTATAGGGATAAGGGCCGCGGGCAATCAGCCCCAGCATTTT. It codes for CASSIGIRAAGNQPQHF.